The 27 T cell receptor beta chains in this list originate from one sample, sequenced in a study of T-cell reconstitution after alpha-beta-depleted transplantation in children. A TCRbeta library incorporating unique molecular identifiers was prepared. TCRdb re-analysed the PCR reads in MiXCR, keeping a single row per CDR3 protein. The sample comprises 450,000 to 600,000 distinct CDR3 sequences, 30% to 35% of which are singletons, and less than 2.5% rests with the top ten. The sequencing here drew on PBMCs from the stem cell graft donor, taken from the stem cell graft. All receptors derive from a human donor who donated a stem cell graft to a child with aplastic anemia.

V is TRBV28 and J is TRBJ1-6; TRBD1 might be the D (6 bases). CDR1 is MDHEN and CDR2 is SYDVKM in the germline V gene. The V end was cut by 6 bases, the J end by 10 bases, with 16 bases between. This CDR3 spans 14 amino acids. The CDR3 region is CASSPGAGPSPLHF. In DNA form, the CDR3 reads TGTGCCAGCAGCCCAGGGGCAGGGCCCTCACCCCTCCACTTT.

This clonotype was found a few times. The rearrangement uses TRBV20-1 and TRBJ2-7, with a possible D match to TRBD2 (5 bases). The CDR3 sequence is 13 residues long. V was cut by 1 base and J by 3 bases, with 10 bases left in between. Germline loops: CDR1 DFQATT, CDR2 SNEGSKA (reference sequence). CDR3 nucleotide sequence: TGCAGTGCTAGAGTCTCCGGAGGCTACGAGCAGTACTTC. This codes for CSARVSGGYEQYF.

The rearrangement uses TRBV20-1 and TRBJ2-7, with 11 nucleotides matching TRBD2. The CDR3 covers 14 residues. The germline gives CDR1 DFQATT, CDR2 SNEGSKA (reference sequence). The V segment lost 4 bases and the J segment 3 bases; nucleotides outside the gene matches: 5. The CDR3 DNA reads TGCAGTGCTATAGTACTAGCGGGAGACTACGAGCAGTACTTC. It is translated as CSAIVLAGDYEQYF.

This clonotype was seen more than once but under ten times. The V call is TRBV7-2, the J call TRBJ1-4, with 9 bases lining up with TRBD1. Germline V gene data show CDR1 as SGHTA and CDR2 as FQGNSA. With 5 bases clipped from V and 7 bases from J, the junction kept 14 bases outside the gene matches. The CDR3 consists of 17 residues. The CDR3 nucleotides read TGTGCCAGCAGCGCCCGGGACAGGGACCCTTACGGTGAAAAACTGTTTTTT. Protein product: CASSARDRDPYGEKLFF.

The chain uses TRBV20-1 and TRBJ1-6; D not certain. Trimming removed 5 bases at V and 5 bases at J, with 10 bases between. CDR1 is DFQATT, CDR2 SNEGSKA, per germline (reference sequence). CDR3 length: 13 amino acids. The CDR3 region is CSADTGNNSPLHF. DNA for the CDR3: TGCAGTGCTGACACTGGGAATAATTCACCCCTCCACTTT.

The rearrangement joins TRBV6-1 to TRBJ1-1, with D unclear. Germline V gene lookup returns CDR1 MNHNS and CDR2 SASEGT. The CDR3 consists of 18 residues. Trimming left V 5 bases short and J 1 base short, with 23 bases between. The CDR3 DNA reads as TGTGCCAGCAGTCCAATATCCGGATCTTCTTTTTGGAACACTGAAGCTTTCTTT. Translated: CASSPISGSSFWNTEAFF.

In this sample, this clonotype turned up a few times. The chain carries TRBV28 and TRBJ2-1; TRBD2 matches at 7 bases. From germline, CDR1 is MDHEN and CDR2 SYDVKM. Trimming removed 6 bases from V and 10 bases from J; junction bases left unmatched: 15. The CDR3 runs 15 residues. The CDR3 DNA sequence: TGTGCCAGCAGGGGTGGCGGGGGATCCCATCGGGAGCAGTTCTTC. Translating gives CASRGGGGSHREQFF.

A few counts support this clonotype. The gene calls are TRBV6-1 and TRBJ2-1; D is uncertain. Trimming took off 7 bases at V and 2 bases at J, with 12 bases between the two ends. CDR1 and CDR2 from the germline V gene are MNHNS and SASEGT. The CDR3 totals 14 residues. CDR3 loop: CASTPPGAYNEQFF. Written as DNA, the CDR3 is TGTGCCAGCACCCCGCCAGGTGCCTACAATGAGCAGTTCTTC.

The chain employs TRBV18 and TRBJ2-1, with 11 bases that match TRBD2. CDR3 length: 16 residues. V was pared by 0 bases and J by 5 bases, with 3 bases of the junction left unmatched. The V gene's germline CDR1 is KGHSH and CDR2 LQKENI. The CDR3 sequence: CASSPPGLAVNNEQFF. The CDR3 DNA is TGTGCCAGCTCACCACCGGGACTAGCGGTAAACAATGAGCAGTTCTTC.

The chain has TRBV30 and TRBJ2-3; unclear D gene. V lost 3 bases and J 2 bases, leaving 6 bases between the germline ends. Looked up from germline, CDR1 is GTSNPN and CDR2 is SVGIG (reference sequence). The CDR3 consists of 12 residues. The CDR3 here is CAWRGDTDTQYF. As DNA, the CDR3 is TGTGCCTGGAGAGGTGACACAGATACGCAGTATTTT.

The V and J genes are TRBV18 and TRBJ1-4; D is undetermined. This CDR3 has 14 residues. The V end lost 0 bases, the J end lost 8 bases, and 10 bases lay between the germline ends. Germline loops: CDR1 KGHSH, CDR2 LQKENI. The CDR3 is CASSPPVTTEKLFF. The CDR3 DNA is TGTGCCAGCTCACCACCGGTTACGACCGAAAAACTGTTTTTT.

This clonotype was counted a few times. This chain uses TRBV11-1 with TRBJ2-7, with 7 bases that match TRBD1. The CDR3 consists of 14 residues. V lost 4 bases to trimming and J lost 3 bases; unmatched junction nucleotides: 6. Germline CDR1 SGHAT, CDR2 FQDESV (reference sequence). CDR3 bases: TGTGCCAGCAGCTCAACGACAGGGATCTACGAGCAGTACGTC. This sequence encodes CASSSTTGIYEQYV.

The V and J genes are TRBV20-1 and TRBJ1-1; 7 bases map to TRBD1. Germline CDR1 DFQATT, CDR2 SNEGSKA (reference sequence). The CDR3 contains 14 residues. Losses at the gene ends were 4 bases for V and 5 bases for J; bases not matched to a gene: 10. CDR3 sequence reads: CSATGVTGVTEAFF. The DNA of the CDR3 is TGCAGTGCTACGGGGGTCACAGGGGTGACTGAAGCTTTCTTT.

The CDR3 protein is CASSIDRAGQPQHF. CDR3 DNA sequence: TGTGCCAGCAGTATCGACAGGGCCGGCCAGCCCCAGCATTTT. The chain links TRBV6-5 to TRBJ1-5; TRBD1 matches 7 bases. Germline CDR1 reads MNHEY; CDR2 reads SVGAGI. This CDR3 comprises 14 residues. The V gene end was trimmed by 5 bases and the J gene end by 7 bases; junction bases not matched to a gene: 8.

CDR3 protein: CASRTGGTNTGELFF. CDR3 bases: TGTGCCAGCAGAACCGGTGGGACGAACACCGGGGAGCTGTTTTTT. V is TRBV6-1 and J is TRBJ2-2; D unclear. This CDR3 spans 15 amino acids. V lost 6 bases, J lost 0 bases, and 11 bases lay in between. The germline V gene encodes CDR1 MNHNS and CDR2 SASEGT.

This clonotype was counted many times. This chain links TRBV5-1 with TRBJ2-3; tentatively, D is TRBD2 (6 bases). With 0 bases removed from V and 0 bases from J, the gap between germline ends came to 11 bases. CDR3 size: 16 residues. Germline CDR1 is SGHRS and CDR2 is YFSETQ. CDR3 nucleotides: TGCGCCAGCAGCTTGGGCGGGACTCACAGCACAGATACGCAGTATTTT. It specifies CASSLGGTHSTDTQYF. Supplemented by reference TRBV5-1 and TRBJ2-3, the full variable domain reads KAGVTQTPRYLIKTRGQQVTLSCSPISGHRSVSWYQQTPGQGLQFLFEYFSETQRNKGNFPGRFSGRQFSNSRSEMNVSTLELGDSALYLCASSLGGTHSTDTQYFGPGTRLTVL.

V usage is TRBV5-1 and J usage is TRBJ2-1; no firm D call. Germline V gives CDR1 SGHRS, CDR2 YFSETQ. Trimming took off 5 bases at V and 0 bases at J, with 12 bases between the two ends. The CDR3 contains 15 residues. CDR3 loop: CASSPTGHSYNEQFF. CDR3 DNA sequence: TGCGCCAGCAGTCCGACTGGCCACTCCTACAATGAGCAGTTCTTC.

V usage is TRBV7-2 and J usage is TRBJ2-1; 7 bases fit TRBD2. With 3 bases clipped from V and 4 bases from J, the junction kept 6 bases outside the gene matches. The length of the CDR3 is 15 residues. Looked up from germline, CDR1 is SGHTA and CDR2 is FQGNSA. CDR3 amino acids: CASSFGGGEYNEQFF. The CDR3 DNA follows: TGTGCCAGCAGCTTTGGGGGAGGGGAATACAATGAGCAGTTCTTC.

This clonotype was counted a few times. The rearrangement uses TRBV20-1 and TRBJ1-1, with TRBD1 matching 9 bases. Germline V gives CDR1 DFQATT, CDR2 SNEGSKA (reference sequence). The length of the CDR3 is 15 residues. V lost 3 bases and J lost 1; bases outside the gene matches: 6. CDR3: CSARAQGAPNTEAFF. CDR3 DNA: TGCAGTGCTAGGGCACAGGGGGCCCCGAACACTGAAGCTTTCTTT.

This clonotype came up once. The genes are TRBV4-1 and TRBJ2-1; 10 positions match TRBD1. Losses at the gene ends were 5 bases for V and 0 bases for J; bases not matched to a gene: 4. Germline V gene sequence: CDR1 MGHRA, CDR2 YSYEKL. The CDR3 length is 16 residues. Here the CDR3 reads CASSERTGGSYNEQFF. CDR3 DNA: TGCGCCAGCAGCGAACGGACAGGGGGCTCCTACAATGAGCAGTTCTTC.

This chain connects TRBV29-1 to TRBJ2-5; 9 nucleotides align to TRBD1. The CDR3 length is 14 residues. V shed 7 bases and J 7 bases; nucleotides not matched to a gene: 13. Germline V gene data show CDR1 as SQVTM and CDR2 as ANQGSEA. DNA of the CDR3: TGCAGCGGAGGGACAGGGACTTACGGGGGGACCCAGTACTTC. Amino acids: CSGGTGTYGGTQYF.

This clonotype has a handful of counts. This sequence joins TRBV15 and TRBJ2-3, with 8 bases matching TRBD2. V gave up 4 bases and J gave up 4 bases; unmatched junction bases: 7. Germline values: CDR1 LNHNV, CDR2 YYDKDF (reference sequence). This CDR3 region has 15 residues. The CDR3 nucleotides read TGTGCCACCAGCACAGGGACTAGTGGGGCAGATACGCAGTATTTT. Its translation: CATSTGTSGADTQYF.

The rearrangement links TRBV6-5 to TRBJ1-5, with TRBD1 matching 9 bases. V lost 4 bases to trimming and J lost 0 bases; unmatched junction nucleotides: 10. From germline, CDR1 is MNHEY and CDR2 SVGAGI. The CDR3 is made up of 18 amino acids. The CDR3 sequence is CASSSLGTGLHSNQPQHF. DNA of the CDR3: TGTGCCAGCAGTTCCCTCGGGACAGGGCTGCATAGCAATCAGCCCCAGCATTTT.

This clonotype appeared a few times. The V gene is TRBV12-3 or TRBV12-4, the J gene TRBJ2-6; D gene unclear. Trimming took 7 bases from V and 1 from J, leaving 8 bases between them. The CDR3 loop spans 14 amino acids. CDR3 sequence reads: CASTSASGANVLTF. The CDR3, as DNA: TGTGCCAGCACCTCGGCTTCTGGGGCCAACGTCCTGACTTTC.

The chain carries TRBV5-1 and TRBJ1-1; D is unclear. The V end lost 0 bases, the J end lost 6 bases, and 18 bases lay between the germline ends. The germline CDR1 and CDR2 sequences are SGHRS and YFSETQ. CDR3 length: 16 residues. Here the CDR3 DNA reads TGCGCCAGCAGCTTGGATTCGAGGATTCAAGTCGCTGAAGCTTTCTTT. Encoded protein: CASSLDSRIQVAEAFF.

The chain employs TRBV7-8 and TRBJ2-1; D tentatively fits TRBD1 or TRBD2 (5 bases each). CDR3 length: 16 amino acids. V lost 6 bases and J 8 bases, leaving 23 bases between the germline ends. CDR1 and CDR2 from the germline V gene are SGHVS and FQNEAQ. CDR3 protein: CASSQLPGPFFDEQFF. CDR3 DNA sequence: TGTGCCAGCAGTCAACTCCCGGGACCCTTTTTCGATGAGCAGTTCTTC.

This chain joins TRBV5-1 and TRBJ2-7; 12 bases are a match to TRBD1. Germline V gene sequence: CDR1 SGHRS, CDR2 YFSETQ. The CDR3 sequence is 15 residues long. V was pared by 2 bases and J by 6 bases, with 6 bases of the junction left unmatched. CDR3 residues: CASSFSGTGGSEQYF. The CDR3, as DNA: TGCGCCAGCAGCTTCTCCGGGACAGGGGGCTCCGAGCAGTACTTC.